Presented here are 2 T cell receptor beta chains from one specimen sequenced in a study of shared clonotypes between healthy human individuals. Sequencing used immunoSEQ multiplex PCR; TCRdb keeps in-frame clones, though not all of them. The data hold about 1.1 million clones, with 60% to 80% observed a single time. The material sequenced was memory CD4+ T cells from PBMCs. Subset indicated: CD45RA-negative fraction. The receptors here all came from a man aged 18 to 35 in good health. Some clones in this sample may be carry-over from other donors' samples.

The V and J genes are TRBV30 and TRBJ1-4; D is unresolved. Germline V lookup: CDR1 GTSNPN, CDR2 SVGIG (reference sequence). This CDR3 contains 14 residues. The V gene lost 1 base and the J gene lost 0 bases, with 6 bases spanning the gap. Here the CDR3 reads CAWSALTTNEKLFF. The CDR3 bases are TGTGCCTGGAGTGCTCTCACAACTAATGAAAAACTGTTTTTT.

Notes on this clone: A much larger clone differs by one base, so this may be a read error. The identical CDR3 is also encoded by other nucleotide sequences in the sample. The CDR3 sequence is CASSSGGETNEKLFF. CDR3 DNA: TGTGCTAGCAGCTCAGGGGGGGAAACTAATGAAAAACTGTTTTTT. V gene TRBV7-2 combines with J gene TRBJ1-4; 7 positions agree with TRBD1. The CDR3 spans 15 residues. The germline CDR1 and CDR2 sequences are SGHTA and FQGNSA.